The following is a T cell receptor (beta chain) sequence with its context. Clones were sequenced by immunoSEQ multiplex PCR, and TCRdb holds only the in-frame ones, with some missing. The sample consists of tens of thousands of clones, about 91% of them appearing once. This sample stems from a study of blood T cell repertoires in COVID-19. Study summary: Sources were T cells, B-cell-depleted T cells, or PBMCs; the material itself was cDNA or gDNA.

Germline-derived CDR1 and CDR2 are MGHRA and YSYEKL. This CDR3 has 15 amino acids. The germline V and J ends were trimmed by 6 bases and 4 bases, with 15 bases remaining between them. V gene TRBV4-1 combines with J gene TRBJ1-4, with D perhaps matching TRBD1 (6 bases). The TCR sequence derives from a human donor in a cohort sampled during active COVID-19. Sequenced material: peripheral blood. The CDR3 nucleotides are TGCGCCAGCAGTCAATCTCCACAGGGTAATGAAAAACTGTTTTTT. Translated: CASSQSPQGNEKLFF.